The entry that follows covers one TCR beta chain sequence. Its antigen is undetermined. The sample belongs to a study of cytomegalovirus exposure and HLA in healthy donors. The CDR3 contains 13 residues. Germline CDR1 reads GTSNPN; CDR2 reads SVGIG (reference sequence). V was trimmed by 0 bases and J by 1 base, leaving 4 bases between them. Whole-study findings and limits: Compared with the roughly 670-donor mean, an Asian-associated ancestry cluster reportedly had fewer N-insertions, according to a later analysis. The study designated 150 to 200 TCR beta chains cytomegalovirus-associated.

The PCR employed 60 Vbeta primers together with 13 Jbeta primers. Here immunoSEQ multiplex PCR was the method, and the copy in TCRdb shows in-frame clones only, minus some. The sample records 150,000 to 200,000 clones, about 88% being singletons. The specimen sequenced was PBMCs. The chain uses TRBV30 and TRBJ2-1; D gene uncertain. The source of this sequence is a girl less than two years old in good health and CMV-seronegative. CDR3 residues: CAWSVHSYNEQFF. As DNA, the CDR3 is TGTGCCTGGAGTGTCCATTCCTACAATGAGCAGTTCTTC. The whole variable domain, remainder taken from reference TRBV30 and TRBJ2-1, is SQTIHQWPATLVQPVGSPLSLECTVEGTSNPNLYWYRQAAGRGLQLLFYSVGIGQISSEVPQNLSASRPQDRQFILSSKKLLLSDSGFYLCAWSVHSYNEQFFGPGTRLTVL.